A single T cell receptor beta chain is shown here with its context. The data are from a study of blood T cell repertoires in COVID-19. About the study: Samples representing acute and convalescent COVID-19 were sourced from the United States, Italy and Spain. The cDNA or gDNA used as material had been derived from T cells, B-cell-depleted T cells, or PBMCs.

The ends lost 7 bases at V and 7 bases at J; junction bases unmatched: 10. CDR1 is MDHEN, CDR2 SYDVKM, per germline. CDR3 length: 14 residues. Methods used by the authors: Estimation of nucleated cell counts was performed using reference gene primer amplification. Produced via immunoSEQ multiplex PCR; TCRdb's table is partial and in-frame only. V, J and clone size are taken as reported in that table, and D and trimming were inferred from the DNA itself. Among roughly 250,000 clones listed, roughly 84% were seen once. Patients at the Seattle site were enrolled during active infection and followed longitudinally.

This receptor was obtained from a human donor with COVID-19, enrolled during active disease. The donor label of this sample is uncertain. J is TRBJ2-1 and V is TRBV28, with 7 bases fitting TRBD2. Material: peripheral blood. CDR3 bases: TGTGCCAGCACCCTGTTGGGACTAAAAAATGAGCAGTTCTTC. Translation: CASTLLGLKNEQFF.